Listed below are T cell receptor beta chains from one sample, sequenced in a study of T cells in Graves' hyperthyroidism and ophthalmopathy. TCRdb independently ran MiXCR on the multiplex PCR reads; one entry per CDR3 protein. The sample yields over 300,000 distinct CDR3 sequences, approximately 13% seen once. Sample: blood. These receptors all stem from a woman between 40 and 55 years old with Graves' ophthalmopathy. Both conserved end residues are part of each CDR3. Each record gives: V gene, J gene, clone size, D gene, CDR3 DNA, CDR3 protein. The D gene is left open where the match is weak. Where a row states a size, it is once, few, many or the class of an expanded clone; other rows omit it.

TRBV12-3/TRBV12-4	TRBJ2-7	many	NA	TGTGCCAGCAGTTTTTGGCGGCAGACCTACGAGCAGTACTTC	CASSFWRQTYEQYF
TRBV5-4	TRBJ2-5	NA	NA	TGTGCCAGCAGCTTGGCAAATCAAGAGACCCAGCACTTC	CASSLANQETQHF
TRBV7-2	TRBJ2-1	many	NA	TGTGCCAGCAGCCAAGGGCTATCCCCGAGGCGGAATGAGCAGTTCTTC	CASSQGLSPRRNEQFF
TRBV12-3/TRBV12-4	TRBJ1-5	many	NA	TGTGCCAGCAGCTCTTATAGCAATCAGCCCCAGCATTTT	CASSSYSNQPQHF
TRBV7-8	TRBJ1-5	many	NA	TGTGCCAGCAGCTTAGACATTGTCGGGGCCCAGCATTTT	CASSLDIVGAQHF
TRBV20-1	TRBJ2-7	many	TRBD2	TGCAGTGCTAGGGGACTAGCGGGAGTCGAGCAGTACTTC	CSARGLAGVEQYF
TRBV7-9	TRBJ2-3	NA	TRBD2	TGTGCCAGCACCACACTAGCGGGAACAGATACGCAGTATTTT	CASTTLAGTDTQYF
TRBV20-1	TRBJ2-5	NA	NA	TGCAGTGCTAACCAGGAGACTACACAAGAGACCCAGTACTTC	CSANQETTQETQYF
TRBV7-6	TRBJ2-5	many	TRBD2	TGTGCCAGCAGCTCTCTAGCGGGGGGGATGAGCCAAGAGACCCAGTACTTC	CASSSLAGGMSQETQYF
TRBV28	TRBJ2-7	many	TRBD1	TGTGCCAGCAGTTTCTGGGACAGGGCTCCCCACGAGCAGTACTTC	CASSFWDRAPHEQYF
TRBV28	TRBJ2-5	many	NA	TGTGCCAGCTCCAAAGAGACCCAGTACTTC	CASSKETQYF
TRBV11-2	TRBJ2-6	NA	NA	TGTGCCAGCAGCTCACCCCCTGACGGCTATGCCAACGTCCTGACTTTC	CASSSPPDGYANVLTF
TRBV12-3/TRBV12-4	TRBJ2-2	many	NA	TGTGCCAGCAGCCCGTGGACAGTTAAGAACACCGGGGAGCTGTTTTTT	CASSPWTVKNTGELFF
TRBV7-6	TRBJ2-1	many	TRBD1	TGTGCCAGCAGCTTAGATCCTACAGGGGGCGAGCAGTTCTTC	CASSLDPTGGEQFF
TRBV29-1	TRBJ2-7	NA	NA	TGCAGCGTCCAGGGGTTGCTTCGCGAGCAGTACTTC	CSVQGLLREQYF
TRBV20-1	TRBJ1-5	few	NA	TGCAGTGCTAGGGGGGCGGAGGGGGGCGAGCTCCTCAATCAGCCCCAGCATTTT	CSARGAEGGELLNQPQHF
TRBV27	TRBJ1-1	many	TRBD1	TGTGCCAGCAGTTTTAAAGCCCCAGACAGGGTCACTGAAGCTTTCTTT	CASSFKAPDRVTEAFF
TRBV7-6	TRBJ2-7	NA	NA	TGTGCCAGCAGCTTTCAGCGGCGGCCAGTCTACGAGCAGTACTTC	CASSFQRRPVYEQYF
TRBV19	TRBJ1-1	NA	TRBD1	TGTGCCAGTAGTCAAAGGACAGGAGAAGCTTTCTTT	CASSQRTGEAFF
TRBV2	TRBJ2-3	many	NA	TGTGCCAGCAGTGAAAGGGGGGGGGCTGGAGATACGCAGTATTTT	CASSERGGAGDTQYF
TRBV7-9	TRBJ1-6	once	TRBD1	TGTGCCAGCAGCTTACCAGGCGGGACAGGTGATAATTCACCCCTCCACTTT	CASSLPGGTGDNSPLHF
TRBV7-9	TRBJ1-3	many	NA	TGTGCCAGCAGCTTTCCCCCCGGGAACTCTGGAAACACCATATATTTT	CASSFPPGNSGNTIYF
TRBV30	TRBJ1-4	NA	NA	TGTGCCTGGATGCCCGGGCGTGAAAAACTGTTTTTT	CAWMPGREKLFF
TRBV4-1	TRBJ2-3	NA	NA	TGCGCCAGCAGCCAAGATGGGCTCCGCACGGATACGCAGTATTTT	CASSQDGLRTDTQYF
TRBV3-1	TRBJ2-7	few	NA	TGTGCCAGCAGCCCTTTTTTTAGGGGCGAGCAGTACTTC	CASSPFFRGEQYF
TRBV3-1	TRBJ2-1	NA	TRBD2	TGTGCCAGCAGCCATAGCGGGGGCCCTGACAATGAGCAGTTCTTC	CASSHSGGPDNEQFF
TRBV24-1	TRBJ1-5	NA	NA	TGTGCCACCAGTGGTGAGCTTGATCAGCCCCAGCATTTT	CATSGELDQPQHF
TRBV6-1	TRBJ1-5	many	TRBD1	TGTGCCAGCAGTGAAAGTCGGACAGGGACCCAGCATTTT	CASSESRTGTQHF
TRBV3-1	TRBJ1-1	many	NA	TGTGCCAGCAGCGGTAGGGGGAGGGTAAAAGCTGAAGCTTTCTTT	CASSGRGRVKAEAFF
TRBV5-1	TRBJ2-7	many	NA	TGCGCCAGCAGTCGTGACCCTAATTCCTACGAGCAGTACTTC	CASSRDPNSYEQYF
TRBV3-1	TRBJ1-1	many	NA	TGTGCCAGCAGCCTATACGGGGTGATGAACACTGAAGCTTTCTTT	CASSLYGVMNTEAFF
TRBV28	TRBJ2-7	many	NA	TGTGCCAGCAGTTCAATAGCGGAAGGCGCCTACGAGCAGTACTTC	CASSSIAEGAYEQYF
TRBV3-1	TRBJ2-7	few	TRBD2	TGTGCCAGCAGCCCCCTCGGCGGGGGGGGATCCTACGAGCAGTACTTC	CASSPLGGGGSYEQYF
TRBV18	TRBJ1-2	many	NA	TGTGCCAGCTCACCGGGGACAAACTATGGCTACACCTTC	CASSPGTNYGYTF
TRBV28	TRBJ1-5	many	NA	TGTGCCAGCAGTCCCGGTTACTCGGGTAGCAATCAGCCCCAGCATTTT	CASSPGYSGSNQPQHF
TRBV6-2/TRBV6-3	TRBJ2-7	once	NA	TGTGCCAGCAGTTTCCAGGGGCGCATTAGCGACGAGCAGTACTTC	CASSFQGRISDEQYF
TRBV5-1	TRBJ1-1	few	NA	TGCGCCAGCAGCTCTCAAACAGGTCACACTGAAGCTTTCTTT	CASSSQTGHTEAFF
TRBV4-1	TRBJ1-1	few	NA	TGCGCCAGCAGCCAATCGGAGGGCAGCCTTGAAGCTTTCTTT	CASSQSEGSLEAFF
TRBV5-1	TRBJ1-2	few	TRBD1	TGCGCCAGCAGCTCGCCGGACAGGGGAGATGGCTACACCTTC	CASSSPDRGDGYTF
TRBV2	TRBJ1-1	many	NA	TGTGCCAGCAGTGATCCTGTACAGTATGAAGCTTTCTTT	CASSDPVQYEAFF
TRBV6-1	TRBJ1-1	many	NA	TGTGCCAGCAGCGCCGGGCCTTTGGACACTGAAGCTTTCTTT	CASSAGPLDTEAFF
TRBV29-1	TRBJ1-5	many	TRBD1	TGCAGCGTTGGGGACAGGGCCAATCAGCCCCAGCATTTT	CSVGDRANQPQHF
TRBV2	TRBJ1-5	many	NA	TGTGCCAGCAGTGAAAGACCAGGGGTCCAGCCCCAGCATTTT	CASSERPGVQPQHF
TRBV5-1	TRBJ2-5	few	TRBD2	TGCGCCAGCAGCGAAAGCGGGGGGGCATCGGAGACCCAGTACTTC	CASSESGGASETQYF
TRBV6-1	TRBJ2-7	NA	NA	TGTGCCAGCAGGAACGCAGCCGGAGTACGCGAGCAGTACTTC	CASRNAAGVREQYF
TRBV10-3	TRBJ2-7	many	TRBD2	TGTGCCATCACCCCCCTAGCGGGAGTCTCCGAGCAGTACTTC	CAITPLAGVSEQYF
TRBV12-3/TRBV12-4	TRBJ2-1	many	TRBD2	TGTGCCAGCAGACCTAGTAGAGGGACTAGCGGGGTGTACAATGAGCAGTTCTTC	CASRPSRGTSGVYNEQFF
TRBV19	TRBJ1-1	few	NA	TGTGCCAGTAGTAGGGGGGCTGAAGCTTTCTTT	CASSRGAEAFF
TRBV27	TRBJ1-1	many	NA	TGTGCCAGCACGAGGGGCGAGAACACTGAAGCTTTCTTT	CASTRGENTEAFF
TRBV20-1	TRBJ1-1	many	NA	TGCAGTGCTAGCGACCGGGCGGGGAAATATGAAGCTTTCTTT	CSASDRAGKYEAFF
TRBV10-3	TRBJ1-1	few	NA	TGTGCCATCAGTGAGGGTATGAACACTGAAGCTTTCTTT	CAISEGMNTEAFF
TRBV18	TRBJ1-1	NA	NA	TGTGCCAGCTCACCACACGGGATACTGCGACACACTGAAGCTTTCTTT	CASSPHGILRHTEAFF